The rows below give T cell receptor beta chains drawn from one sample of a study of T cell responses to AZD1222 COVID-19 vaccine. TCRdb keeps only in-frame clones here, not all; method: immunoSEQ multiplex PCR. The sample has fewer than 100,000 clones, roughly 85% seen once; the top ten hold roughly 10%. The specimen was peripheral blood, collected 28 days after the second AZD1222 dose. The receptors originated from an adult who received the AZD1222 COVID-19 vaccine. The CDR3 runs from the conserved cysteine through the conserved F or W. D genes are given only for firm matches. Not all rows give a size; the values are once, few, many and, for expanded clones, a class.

CDR3 protein: CASSLHMRTGLPLNTEAFF
CDR3 DNA: TGTGCCAGCAGCTTACACATGAGGACAGGGCTCCCCTTAAACACTGAAGCTTTCTTT
J gene: TRBJ1-1
D gene: TRBD1
clone size: -
CDR3 length: 19
V gene: TRBV7-9

CDR3 protein: CASGAGTAAYEQYF
CDR3 DNA: TGTGCCAGCGGAGCCGGGACAGCGGCCTACGAGCAGTACTTC
J gene: TRBJ2-7
D gene: TRBD1
clone size: -
CDR3 length: 14
V gene: TRBV6-5

CDR3 protein: CASSKQDRDGYEQYF
CDR3 DNA: TGTGCCAGCAGCAAACAGGACAGGGACGGCTACGAGCAGTACTTC
J gene: TRBJ2-7
D gene: -
clone size: -
CDR3 length: 15
V gene: TRBV21-1

CDR3 protein: CASSYTLLLGNTIYF
CDR3 DNA: TGTGCCAGCAGTTACACCCTACTACTCGGAAACACCATATATTTT
J gene: TRBJ1-3
D gene: -
clone size: -
CDR3 length: 15
V gene: TRBV6-2/TRBV6-3

CDR3 protein: CASSHLKQGHGYTF
CDR3 DNA: TGTGCCAGCAGCCATCTAAAACAGGGGCATGGCTACACCTTC
J gene: TRBJ1-2
D gene: TRBD1
clone size: -
CDR3 length: 14
V gene: TRBV3-1/TRBV3-2

CDR3 protein: CASNEQGFRRNQPQHF
CDR3 DNA: TGTGCCAGCAACGAACAGGGGTTCAGGAGGAATCAGCCCCAGCATTTT
J gene: TRBJ1-5
D gene: TRBD1
clone size: -
CDR3 length: 16
V gene: TRBV28

CDR3 protein: CASSARTGTGFYEQYF
CDR3 DNA: TGTGCCAGCAGCGCCCGTACCGGGACAGGGTTCTACGAGCAGTACTTC
J gene: TRBJ2-7
D gene: TRBD1
clone size: -
CDR3 length: 16
V gene: TRBV11-2

CDR3 protein: CASSEVEGVGTEAFF
CDR3 DNA: TGTGCCAGCAGTGAAGTTGAGGGTGTCGGCACTGAAGCTTTCTTT
J gene: TRBJ1-1
D gene: -
clone size: -
CDR3 length: 15
V gene: TRBV2

CDR3 protein: CASRPGQVVGNTIYF
CDR3 DNA: TGTGCCAGTAGGCCGGGACAGGTCGTTGGAAACACCATATATTTT
J gene: TRBJ1-3
D gene: TRBD1
clone size: -
CDR3 length: 15
V gene: TRBV19

CDR3 protein: CASSVTGVETQYF
CDR3 DNA: TGTGCCAGCAGCGTGACAGGGGTTGAGACCCAGTACTTC
J gene: TRBJ2-5
D gene: TRBD1
clone size: -
CDR3 length: 13
V gene: TRBV5-6

CDR3 protein: CASSQVRSGGGNEQFF
CDR3 DNA: TGCGCCAGCAGCCAAGTGCGAAGCGGGGGGGGCAATGAGCAGTTCTTC
J gene: TRBJ2-1
D gene: TRBD2
clone size: -
CDR3 length: 16
V gene: TRBV4-1

CDR3 protein: CASSMGGSNQPQHF
CDR3 DNA: TGTGCCAGTAGTATGGGGGGTAGCAATCAGCCCCAGCATTTT
J gene: TRBJ1-5
D gene: -
clone size: -
CDR3 length: 14
V gene: TRBV19

CDR3 protein: CASSPYNAPYGYTF
CDR3 DNA: TGTGCCAGTAGTCCCTACAATGCTCCCTATGGCTACACCTTC
J gene: TRBJ1-2
D gene: -
clone size: -
CDR3 length: 14
V gene: TRBV19

CDR3 protein: CASSLDGQAYEQYF
CDR3 DNA: TGCGCCAGCAGCTTGGATGGACAAGCCTACGAGCAGTACTTC
J gene: TRBJ2-7
D gene: -
clone size: -
CDR3 length: 14
V gene: TRBV5-1

CDR3 protein: CASSPHPGQGGYEQYF
CDR3 DNA: TGTGCCAGCAGCCCACACCCGGGACAGGGAGGCTACGAGCAGTACTTC
J gene: TRBJ2-7
D gene: TRBD1
clone size: -
CDR3 length: 16
V gene: TRBV9

CDR3 protein: CASSIDPRGGEQFF
CDR3 DNA: TGTGCCAGCAGCATCGACCCCAGGGGCGGTGAGCAGTTCTTC
J gene: TRBJ2-1
D gene: -
clone size: -
CDR3 length: 14
V gene: TRBV7-6

CDR3 protein: CASSLVGGQNNEQFF
CDR3 DNA: TGTGCTAGCAGCTTAGTAGGGGGACAGAACAATGAGCAGTTCTTC
J gene: TRBJ2-1
D gene: TRBD1
clone size: -
CDR3 length: 15
V gene: TRBV7-7

CDR3 protein: CASSLGDGDGGYTF
CDR3 DNA: TGCGCCAGCAGCTTAGGAGACGGCGACGGGGGCTACACCTTC
J gene: TRBJ1-2
D gene: -
clone size: -
CDR3 length: 14
V gene: TRBV5-1

CDR3 protein: CASSIPRREYRDNEQFF
CDR3 DNA: TGTGCCAGTAGTATACCTCGACGGGAATATCGGGACAATGAGCAGTTCTTC
J gene: TRBJ2-1
D gene: -
clone size: -
CDR3 length: 17
V gene: TRBV19

CDR3 protein: CASKGTSYEQYF
CDR3 DNA: TGTGCCAGCAAAGGGACCTCCTACGAGCAGTACTTC
J gene: TRBJ2-7
D gene: -
clone size: -
CDR3 length: 12
V gene: TRBV27

CDR3 protein: CASSLSTDTQYF
CDR3 DNA: TGTGCCAGCAGTTTATCGACAGATACGCAGTATTTT
J gene: TRBJ2-3
D gene: -
clone size: -
CDR3 length: 12
V gene: TRBV28

CDR3 protein: CASSTGTGKETQYF
CDR3 DNA: TGTGCCAGCAGTACCGGGACAGGGAAAGAGACCCAGTACTTC
J gene: TRBJ2-5
D gene: TRBD1
clone size: -
CDR3 length: 14
V gene: TRBV6-5

CDR3 protein: CASSIQGAEAGYTF
CDR3 DNA: TGTGCCAGTAGTATACAGGGGGCGGAAGCTGGCTACACCTTC
J gene: TRBJ1-2
D gene: TRBD1
clone size: once
CDR3 length: 14
V gene: TRBV19

CDR3 protein: CASSLQQGGLDEKLFF
CDR3 DNA: TGTGCCAGCTCCCTACAACAGGGCGGGTTGGATGAAAAACTGTTTTTT
J gene: TRBJ1-4
D gene: -
clone size: few
CDR3 length: 16
V gene: TRBV18

CDR3 protein: CASSQDLLLLAPQYPPGASPLHF
CDR3 DNA: TGTGCCAGCAGCCAAGATCTTCTTTTGTTAGCACCCCAATATCCCCCGGGAGCTTCACCCCTCCACTTT
J gene: TRBJ1-6
D gene: -
clone size: -
CDR3 length: 23
V gene: TRBV4-2

CDR3 protein: CASSESQQGRQPQHF
CDR3 DNA: TGCGCCAGCAGTGAGTCGCAACAGGGACGGCAGCCCCAGCATTTT
J gene: TRBJ1-5
D gene: -
clone size: -
CDR3 length: 15
V gene: TRBV10-2

CDR3 protein: CASSTTPGTGDEQYF
CDR3 DNA: TGTGCCAGTAGTACCACCCCCGGGACAGGGGACGAGCAGTACTTC
J gene: TRBJ2-7
D gene: TRBD1
clone size: -
CDR3 length: 15
V gene: TRBV19

CDR3 protein: CASSPPAALSRNTIYF
CDR3 DNA: TGTGCCAGCTCACCACCGGCGGCCCTGTCTCGAAACACCATATATTTT
J gene: TRBJ1-3
D gene: -
clone size: -
CDR3 length: 16
V gene: TRBV18

CDR3 protein: CASSYVRGGAYEQYF
CDR3 DNA: TGTGCCAGCAGTTATGTTCGCGGGGGGGCCTACGAGCAGTACTTC
J gene: TRBJ2-7
D gene: TRBD2
clone size: -
CDR3 length: 15
V gene: TRBV6-2/TRBV6-3

CDR3 protein: CASSLLTATNEKLFF
CDR3 DNA: TGTGCCAGCAGTTTATTGACAGCAACTAATGAAAAACTGTTTTTT
J gene: TRBJ1-4
D gene: -
clone size: -
CDR3 length: 15
V gene: TRBV28

CDR3 protein: CASSIFSQGAQYF
CDR3 DNA: TGTGCCAGTAGTATTTTCTCTCAGGGTGCGCAGTATTTT
J gene: TRBJ2-3
D gene: -
clone size: -
CDR3 length: 13
V gene: TRBV19

CDR3 protein: CAISDALDSYEQYF
CDR3 DNA: TGTGCCATCAGTGACGCCTTGGACAGCTACGAGCAGTACTTC
J gene: TRBJ2-7
D gene: -
clone size: -
CDR3 length: 14
V gene: TRBV10-3

CDR3 protein: CASSPQVFLNTEAFF
CDR3 DNA: TGTGCCAGCAGCCCACAGGTTTTCCTGAACACTGAAGCTTTCTTT
J gene: TRBJ1-1
D gene: -
clone size: -
CDR3 length: 15
V gene: TRBV7-2

CDR3 protein: CASSLGFGGAFF
CDR3 DNA: TGTGCCAGCAGCTTGGGGTTTGGCGGAGCTTTCTTT
J gene: TRBJ1-1
D gene: -
clone size: few
CDR3 length: 12
V gene: TRBV5-4

CDR3 protein: CASSLDSYSYNEQFF
CDR3 DNA: TGTGCCAGTAGCCTTGACAGTTATTCCTACAATGAGCAGTTCTTC
J gene: TRBJ2-1
D gene: -
clone size: -
CDR3 length: 15
V gene: TRBV19

CDR3 protein: CSASRGDRAHYEQYF
CDR3 DNA: TGCAGTGCTAGTAGAGGGGACAGAGCCCATTACGAGCAGTACTTC
J gene: TRBJ2-7
D gene: TRBD1
clone size: -
CDR3 length: 15
V gene: TRBV20-1

CDR3 protein: CASSLSTGIYGYTF
CDR3 DNA: TGTGCCAGCAGTTTATCCACAGGGATCTATGGCTACACCTTC
J gene: TRBJ1-2
D gene: -
clone size: -
CDR3 length: 14
V gene: TRBV27

CDR3 protein: CASSAQGSYTF
CDR3 DNA: TGCGCCAGCAGCGCACAGGGGAGCTACACCTTC
J gene: TRBJ1-2
D gene: TRBD1
clone size: -
CDR3 length: 11
V gene: TRBV5-1

CDR3 protein: CASSILGQAIGYTF
CDR3 DNA: TGTGCCAGTAGTATACTGGGACAGGCGATTGGCTACACCTTC
J gene: TRBJ1-2
D gene: TRBD1
clone size: -
CDR3 length: 14
V gene: TRBV19

CDR3 protein: CASSYSTRGAYSNQPQHF
CDR3 DNA: TGTGCCAGCAGTTACTCGACCAGGGGGGCATATAGCAATCAGCCCCAGCATTTT
J gene: TRBJ1-5
D gene: TRBD1
clone size: -
CDR3 length: 18
V gene: TRBV6-2/TRBV6-3

CDR3 protein: CAISDDRLSSGNTIYF
CDR3 DNA: TGTGCCATCAGTGACGACAGGTTATCCTCTGGAAACACCATATATTTT
J gene: TRBJ1-3
D gene: -
clone size: -
CDR3 length: 16
V gene: TRBV10-3

CDR3 protein: CASSLEAGTNSPLHF
CDR3 DNA: TGTGCCAGCAGCTTAGAGGCAGGGACGAATTCACCCCTCCACTTT
J gene: TRBJ1-6
D gene: -
clone size: -
CDR3 length: 15
V gene: TRBV11-2

CDR3 protein: CATSENGQPQHF
CDR3 DNA: TGTGCCACCAGTGAGAACGGTCAGCCCCAGCATTTT
J gene: TRBJ1-5
D gene: -
clone size: -
CDR3 length: 12
V gene: TRBV24-1